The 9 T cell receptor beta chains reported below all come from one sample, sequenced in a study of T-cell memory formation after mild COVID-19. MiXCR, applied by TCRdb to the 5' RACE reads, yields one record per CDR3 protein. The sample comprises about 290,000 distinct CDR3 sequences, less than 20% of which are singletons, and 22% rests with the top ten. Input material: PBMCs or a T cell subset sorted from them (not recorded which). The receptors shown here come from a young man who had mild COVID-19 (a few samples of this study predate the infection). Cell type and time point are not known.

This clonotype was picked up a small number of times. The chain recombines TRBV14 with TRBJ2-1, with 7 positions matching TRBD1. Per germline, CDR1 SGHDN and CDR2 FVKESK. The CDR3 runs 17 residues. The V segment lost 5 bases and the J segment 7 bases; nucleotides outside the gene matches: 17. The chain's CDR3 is CASSWRPTGLVRNEQFF. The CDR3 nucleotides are TGTGCCAGCAGCTGGCGTCCGACAGGGCTCGTGAGAAATGAGCAGTTCTTC.

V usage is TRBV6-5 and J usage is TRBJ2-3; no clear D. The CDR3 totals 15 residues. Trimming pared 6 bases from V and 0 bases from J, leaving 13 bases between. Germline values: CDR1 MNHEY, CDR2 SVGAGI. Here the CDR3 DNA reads TGTGCCAGCAGGGCGACTGGCTCTAGCACAGATACGCAGTATTTT. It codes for CASRATGSSTDTQYF.

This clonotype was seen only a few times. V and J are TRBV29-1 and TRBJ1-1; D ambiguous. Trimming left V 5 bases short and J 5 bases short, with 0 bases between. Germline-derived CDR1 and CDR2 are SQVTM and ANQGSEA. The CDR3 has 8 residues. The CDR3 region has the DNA TGCAGCGTTACTGAAGCTTTCTTT. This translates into CSVTEAFF.

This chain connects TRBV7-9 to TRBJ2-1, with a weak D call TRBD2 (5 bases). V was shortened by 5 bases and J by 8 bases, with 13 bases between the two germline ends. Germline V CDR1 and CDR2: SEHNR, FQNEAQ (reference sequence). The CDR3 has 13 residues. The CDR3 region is CASSPTSYHEQFF. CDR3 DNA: TGTGCCAGCAGCCCAACTAGTTACCATGAGCAGTTCTTC. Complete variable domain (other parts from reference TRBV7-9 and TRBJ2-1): DTGVSQNPRHKITKRGQNVTFRCDPISEHNRLYWYRQTLGQGPEFLTYFQNEAQLEKSRLLSDRFSAERPKGSFSTLEIQRTEQGDSAMYLCASSPTSYHEQFFGPGTRLTVL.

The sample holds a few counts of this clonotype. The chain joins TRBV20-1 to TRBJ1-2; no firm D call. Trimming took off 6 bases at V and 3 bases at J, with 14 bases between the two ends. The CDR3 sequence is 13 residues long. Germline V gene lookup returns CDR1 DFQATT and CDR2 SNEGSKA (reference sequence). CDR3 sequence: CSAHQSLDYGYTF. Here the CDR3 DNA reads TGCAGTGCCCATCAGAGTTTGGACTATGGCTACACCTTC.

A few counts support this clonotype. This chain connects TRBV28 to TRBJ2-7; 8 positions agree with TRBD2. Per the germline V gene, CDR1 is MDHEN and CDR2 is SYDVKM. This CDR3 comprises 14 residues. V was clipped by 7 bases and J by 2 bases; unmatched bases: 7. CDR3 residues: CASNSGGRAYEQYV. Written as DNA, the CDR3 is TGTGCCAGCAACTCGGGGGGGCGAGCCTACGAGCAGTACGTC.

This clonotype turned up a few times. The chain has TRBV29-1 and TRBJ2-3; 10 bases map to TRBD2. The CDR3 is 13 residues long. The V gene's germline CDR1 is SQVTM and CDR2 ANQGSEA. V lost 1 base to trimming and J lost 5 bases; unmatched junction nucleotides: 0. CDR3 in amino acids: CSVEVAGGDTQYF. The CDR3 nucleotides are TGCAGCGTTGAAGTAGCGGGGGGAGATACGCAGTATTTT.

The CDR3 is CASSQELNRRGYTF. The CDR3 DNA follows: TGTGCCAGCAGCCAAGAGTTGAATCGACGGGGCTACACCTTC. V gene TRBV3-1 combines with J gene TRBJ1-2; no reliable D call. The V gene lost 0 bases and the J gene lost 8 bases, with 13 bases spanning the gap. The CDR3 extends over 14 amino acids. From germline, CDR1 is LGHDT and CDR2 YNNKEL (reference sequence).

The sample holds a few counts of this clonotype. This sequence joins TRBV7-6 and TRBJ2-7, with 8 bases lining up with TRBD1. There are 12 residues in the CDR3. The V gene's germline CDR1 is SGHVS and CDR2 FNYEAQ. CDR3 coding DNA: TGTGCCAGCAGCTTACGGACAGGGAGCGCACACGTC. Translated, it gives CASSLRTGSAHV.